Presented here are 21 T cell receptor beta chains from one specimen sequenced in a study of identical twins. Using its own MiXCR run on the 5' RACE reads, TCRdb lists one record per CDR3 protein. The sample holds roughly 690,000 distinct CDR3 sequences; 21% are singletons and the top ten take roughly 4.3%. The same sample was also used in a study of T cells expressing NK-cell markers.

Sequenced input: PBMCs. These receptors were collected from a woman between 18 and 30 years old in good health.

There are many counts of this clonotype. The CDR3 region is CASRDGAANYGYTF. As DNA, the CDR3 is TGCGCCAGCAGGGACGGCGCAGCTAACTATGGCTACACCTTC. The V and J genes are TRBV10-2 and TRBJ1-2, with no clear D. The CDR3 totals 14 residues. Looked up from germline, CDR1 is WSHSY and CDR2 is SAAADI. Trimming removed 6 bases at V and 0 bases at J, with 11 bases between.

This clonotype was seen a few times. The CDR3 region is CASSLELGFFYEQYF. The CDR3 nucleotides read TGCGCCAGCAGCTTGGAACTAGGCTTTTTCTACGAGCAGTACTTC. The J gene is TRBJ2-7, the V gene TRBV5-1, with D possibly matching TRBD2 (5 bases). This CDR3 is 15 amino acids long. Per germline, CDR1 SGHRS and CDR2 YFSETQ. Trimming pared 0 bases from V and 3 bases from J, leaving 13 bases between.

V usage is TRBV7-2 and J usage is TRBJ2-3; the D is unclear. V lost 5 bases and J 0 bases, leaving 15 bases between the germline ends. Per germline, CDR1 SGHTA and CDR2 FQGNSA. CDR3 length equals 16 residues. The CDR3 region is CASSPSRAASTDTQYF. The CDR3 DNA sequence: TGTGCCAGCAGCCCCTCCCGGGCAGCTAGCACAGATACGCAGTATTTT.

The chain has TRBV4-3 and TRBJ1-5, with D possibly matching TRBD1 (6 bases). CDR1 is LGHNA, CDR2 YSLEER, per germline. The CDR3 extends over 16 amino acids. V lost 0 bases and J 3 bases, leaving 12 bases between the germline ends. As DNA, the CDR3 is TGCGCCAGCAGCCAAGATTACAGGGATTTCAATCAGCCCCAGCATTTT. This translates into CASSQDYRDFNQPQHF.

This clonotype was found a few times. The chain uses TRBV3-1 and TRBJ2-1; TRBD2 agrees at 7 bases. The CDR3 extends over 14 amino acids. V lost 4 bases and J lost 9; bases outside the gene matches: 9. Germline lookup yields CDR1 LGHDT and CDR2 YNNKEL (reference sequence). CDR3: CASSPAWGGSEQFF. The CDR3 nucleotides are TGTGCCAGCAGCCCCGCCTGGGGCGGGAGTGAGCAGTTCTTC.

This clonotype showed up just a few times. The chain is built from TRBV7-2 and TRBJ2-1; TRBD2 matches at 8 bases. This CDR3 has 13 amino acids. The trim removed 5 bases at V and 14 bases at J, leaving 11 bases unmatched. CDR1 and CDR2 (germline): SGHTA, FQGNSA. The CDR3 region has the DNA TGTGCCAGCAGCGCCACTAGCGGAGGGAGGGAGTTCTTC. Its protein is CASSATSGGREFF.

This clonotype was seen more than once but under ten times. V gene TRBV6-5 combines with J gene TRBJ1-2; D perhaps matches TRBD1 (5 bases). This CDR3 has 14 residues. Trimming took off 0 bases at V and 8 bases at J, with 13 bases between the two ends. From germline, CDR1 is MNHEY and CDR2 SVGAGI. The CDR3 DNA sequence: TGTGCCAGCAGTTACTCATCGGGGGTGGAGGGCTACACCTTC. It encodes CASSYSSGVEGYTF.

V is TRBV5-1 and J is TRBJ2-1; unclear D gene. Trimming removed 0 bases at V and 6 bases at J, with 10 bases between. The CDR3 spans 14 residues. Per the germline V gene, CDR1 is SGHRS and CDR2 is YFSETQ. In DNA, the CDR3 is TGCGCCAGCAGCTTGGCCTACTCGACCAATGAGCAGTTCTTC. Its protein is CASSLAYSTNEQFF. The full variable domain, rest sourced from reference TRBV5-1 and TRBJ2-1, is KAGVTQTPRYLIKTRGQQVTLSCSPISGHRSVSWYQQTPGQGLQFLFEYFSETQRNKGNFPGRFSGRQFSNSRSEMNVSTLELGDSALYLCASSLAYSTNEQFFGPGTRLTVL.

There are many counts of this clonotype. The V gene is TRBV12-3 or TRBV12-4, the J gene TRBJ1-1; tentative D call: TRBD1 (5 bases). The CDR3 contains 15 residues. The V and J ends lost 6 bases and 1 base respectively, with 15 bases between them. The CDR3 DNA follows: TGTGCCAGCAGCTTGAACGGGGGTTGGAACACTGAAGCTTTCTTT. Encoded protein: CASSLNGGWNTEAFF.

The V gene is TRBV20-1, the J gene TRBJ2-6; D uncertain. The V gene lost 6 bases and the J gene lost 1 base, with 4 bases spanning the gap. The CDR3 has 12 residues. Germline assignment: CDR1 DFQATT and CDR2 SNEGSKA (reference sequence). The CDR3 nucleotides read TGCAGTGCCTATTCTGGGGCCAACGTCCTGACTTTC. Amino acid sequence: CSAYSGANVLTF.

CDR3 sequence (DNA): TGCAGTGGCAGGACTAACAATGAGCAGTTCTTC. It translates to CSGRTNNEQFF. The gene calls are TRBV20-1 and TRBJ2-1; a possible D gene is TRBD2 (6 bases). CDR1 and CDR2 from the germline V gene are DFQATT and SNEGSKA (reference sequence). This CDR3 has 11 amino acids. Trimming removed 7 bases from V and 5 bases from J, with 9 bases in between.

This clonotype was observed a few times. V and J are TRBV20-1 and TRBJ2-2, with D hard to call. From germline, CDR1 is DFQATT and CDR2 SNEGSKA (reference sequence). V was pared by 3 bases and J by 7 bases, with 9 bases between. CDR3 size: 12 residues. CDR3: CSARTRYGELFF. CDR3 coding DNA: TGCAGTGCTAGGACTCGTTACGGGGAGCTGTTTTTT.

This clonotype was found a few times. The chain employs TRBV29-1 and TRBJ1-1; D is uncertain. This CDR3 is built from 11 residues. The V end was cut by 6 bases, the J end by 3 bases, with 8 bases between. The germline V gene encodes CDR1 SQVTM and CDR2 ANQGSEA. The CDR3 here is CSVNGDTEAFF. The CDR3 DNA reads as TGCAGCGTCAACGGGGACACTGAAGCTTTCTTT. Supplemented by reference TRBV29-1 and TRBJ1-1, the full variable domain reads SAVISQKPSRDICQRGTSLTIQCQVDSQVTMMFWYRQQPGQSLTLIATANQGSEATYESGFVIDKFPISRPNLTFSTLTVSNMSPEDSSIYLCSVNGDTEAFFGQGTRLTVV.

The genes are TRBV20-1 and TRBJ2-1, with 9 bases aligning to TRBD2. This CDR3 region has 16 residues. Unmatched junction bases numbered 10, after V lost 0 bases and J lost 7 bases. CDR1 DFQATT and CDR2 SNEGSKA come from the germline V gene (reference sequence). CDR3 sequence (DNA): TGCAGTGCTAGAGATACCGGCGGGAGGGCCCCGAATGAGCAGTTCTTC. Residues: CSARDTGGRAPNEQFF.

The rearrangement links TRBV7-2 to TRBJ2-7; 13 nucleotides align to TRBD2. Looked up from germline, CDR1 is SGHTA and CDR2 is FQGNSA. This CDR3 comprises 16 residues. With 1 base clipped from V and 7 bases from J, the junction kept 7 bases outside the gene matches. In DNA, the CDR3 is TGTGCCAGCAGCTTAGATACTAGCGGGAGGGCGGGGGAGCAGTACTTC. As protein: CASSLDTSGRAGEQYF. The full variable domain, its missing parts supplied by reference TRBV7-2 and TRBJ2-7, is GAGVSQSPSNKVTEKGKDVELRCDPISGHTALYWYRQSLGQGLEFLIYFQGNSAPDKSGLPSDRFSAERTGGSVSTLTIQRTQQEDSAVYLCASSLDTSGRAGEQYFGPGTRLTVT.

This clonotype has just a few counts. The chain carries TRBV20-1 and TRBJ1-4; possible D gene TRBD1, 6 bases. Germline CDR1 is DFQATT and CDR2 is SNEGSKA (reference sequence). This CDR3 comprises 13 residues. V lost 3 bases, J lost 5 bases, and 10 bases lay in between. The CDR3 loop reads CSASRGGNEKLFF. The DNA of the CDR3 is TGCAGTGCTAGCAGGGGTGGGAATGAAAAACTGTTTTTT.

The CDR3 sequence: CSATGTGTSKTQYF. CDR3 DNA: TGCAGTGCTACAGGGACAGGGACTTCGAAGACCCAGTACTTC. This sequence joins TRBV20-1 and TRBJ2-5; 9 nucleotides line up with TRBD1. With 4 bases clipped from V and 6 bases from J, the junction kept 9 bases outside the gene matches. In germline, CDR1 is DFQATT, CDR2 SNEGSKA (reference sequence). CDR3 length: 14 amino acids.

The chain combines TRBV12-3 or TRBV12-4 with TRBJ2-1; D is perhaps TRBD2 (6 bases). This CDR3 contains 12 residues. With 7 bases removed from V and 7 bases from J, the gap between germline ends came to 11 bases. The CDR3 is CASNSGRNEQFF. DNA for the CDR3: TGTGCCAGCAATTCTGGGAGGAATGAGCAGTTCTTC.

Only a few counts were recorded for this clonotype. This chain connects TRBV12-3 or TRBV12-4 to TRBJ2-5; D tentatively fits TRBD1 or TRBD2 (5 bases each). V lost 7 bases to trimming and J lost 5 bases, with 23 bases between them. The CDR3 has 16 amino acids. The CDR3, as DNA: TGTGCCAGCACCTCCTCGATCGGGGCTCGGGCGGAGACCCAGTACTTC. It encodes CASTSSIGARAETQYF.

This clonotype was observed a handful of times. The rearrangement links TRBV5-6 to TRBJ2-5; D is possibly TRBD2 (5 bases). V lost 6 bases, J lost 4 bases, and 19 bases lay in between. The germline CDR1 and CDR2 sequences are SGHDT and YYEEEE. The CDR3 is made up of 15 amino acids. CDR3 DNA sequence: TGTGCCAGCAAGATAGTAGGCGGAGGAAGAGAGACCCAGTACTTC. Translation: CASKIVGGGRETQYF.

The rearrangement uses TRBV20-1 and TRBJ2-5; the D gene is possibly TRBD1 (6 bases). Germline lookup yields CDR1 DFQATT and CDR2 SNEGSKA (reference sequence). The V end lost 5 bases, the J end lost 0 bases, and 7 bases lay between the germline ends. This CDR3 comprises 12 residues. The CDR3 coding sequence is TGCAGTGCTCGGGACAACCAAGAGACCCAGTACTTC. It yields the protein CSARDNQETQYF.